The 2 T cell receptor beta chains listed next were all sequenced from one sample in a study of blood T cell repertoires in COVID-19. Repertoires were generated with immunoSEQ multiplex PCR, while TCRdb's copy carries only in-frame clones and drops some. The sample has 120,000 or so clones, almost 80% seen once; the top ten hold 25%. The sequenced sample consisted of peripheral blood. The receptor set was obtained from a human donor in a cohort sampled during active COVID-19.

J is TRBJ1-2 and V is TRBV5-1; 10 nucleotides align to TRBD1. This CDR3 contains 17 residues. Germline CDR1 is SGHRS and CDR2 is YFSETQ. The junction had 9 bases not matched to a gene; V was cut back by 2 bases and J by 2 bases. CDR3 protein: CASSLRTGGSPNYGYTF. Here the CDR3 DNA reads TGCGCCAGCAGCTTACGGACAGGGGGGTCCCCCAACTATGGCTACACCTTC.

This chain joins TRBV3-1 (or the pseudogene TRBV3-2) and TRBJ2-1; D gene ambiguous. The CDR3 is 14 amino acids. In germline, CDR1 is LGHDT, CDR2 YNNKEL (reference sequence). Trimming removed 0 bases at V and 3 bases at J, with 6 bases between. The CDR3 reads CASSQEGGYNEQFF. For the CDR3, the DNA is TGTGCCAGCAGCCAAGAAGGCGGCTACAATGAGCAGTTCTTC.